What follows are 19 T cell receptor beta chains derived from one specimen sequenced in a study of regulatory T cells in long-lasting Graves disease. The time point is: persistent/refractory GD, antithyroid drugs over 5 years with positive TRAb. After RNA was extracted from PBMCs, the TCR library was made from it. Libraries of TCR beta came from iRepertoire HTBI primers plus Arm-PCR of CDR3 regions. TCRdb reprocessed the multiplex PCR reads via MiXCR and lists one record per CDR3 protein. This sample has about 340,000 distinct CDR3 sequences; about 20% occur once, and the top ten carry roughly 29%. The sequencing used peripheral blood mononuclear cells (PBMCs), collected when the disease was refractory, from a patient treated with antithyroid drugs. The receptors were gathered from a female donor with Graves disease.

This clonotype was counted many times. CDR3: CASSPTKSNTEAFF. The CDR3 DNA follows: TGTGCCAGCAGTCCGACAAAGTCCAACACTGAAGCTTTCTTT. J is TRBJ1-1 and V is TRBV6-1; no definite D call. V was cut by 5 bases and J by 2 bases, with 12 bases left in between. This CDR3 is built from 14 residues. The germline gives CDR1 MNHNS, CDR2 SASEGT.

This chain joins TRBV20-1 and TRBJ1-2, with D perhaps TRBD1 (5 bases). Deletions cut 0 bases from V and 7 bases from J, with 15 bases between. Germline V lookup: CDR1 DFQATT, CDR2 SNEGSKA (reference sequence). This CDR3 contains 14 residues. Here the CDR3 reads CSARDVWGEAGYTF. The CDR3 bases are TGCAGTGCTAGAGATGTTTGGGGGGAGGCTGGCTACACCTTC.

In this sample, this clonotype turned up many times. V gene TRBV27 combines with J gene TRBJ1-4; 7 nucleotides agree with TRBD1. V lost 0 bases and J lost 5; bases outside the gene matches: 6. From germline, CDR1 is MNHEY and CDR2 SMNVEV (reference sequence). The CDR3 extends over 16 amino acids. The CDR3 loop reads CASSLSTGTANEKLFF. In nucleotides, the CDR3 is TGTGCCAGCAGTTTATCTACCGGGACAGCAAATGAAAAACTGTTTTTT.

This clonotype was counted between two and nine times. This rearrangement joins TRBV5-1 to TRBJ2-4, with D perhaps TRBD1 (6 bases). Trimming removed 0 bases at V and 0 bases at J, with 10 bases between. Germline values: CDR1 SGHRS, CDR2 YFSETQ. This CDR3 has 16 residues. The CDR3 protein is CASSLEGGIAKNIQYF. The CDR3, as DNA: TGCGCCAGCAGCTTGGAAGGGGGTATAGCCAAAAACATTCAGTACTTC.

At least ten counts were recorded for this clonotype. In DNA, the CDR3 is TGTGCCAGCAGGACACTAGTGGGTCGCGTCACCGGGGAGCTGTTTTTT. It encodes CASRTLVGRVTGELFF. J is TRBJ2-2 and V is TRBV11-2; possibly TRBD2 for D (5 bases). V was pared by 6 bases and J by 4 bases, with 18 bases between. CDR3 size: 16 residues. Germline V CDR1 and CDR2: SGHAT, FQNNGV.

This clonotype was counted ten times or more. CDR3 sequence (DNA): TGTGCCAGCAGCTTAGCAAACGGGGGCGTAGGCTACACCTTC. Translation: CASSLANGGVGYTF. The J gene is TRBJ1-2, the V gene TRBV7-2; the D gene is possibly TRBD1 (6 bases). V dropped 0 bases and J dropped 8 bases, with 13 bases sitting between them. This CDR3 has 14 residues. CDR1 is SGHTA, CDR2 FQGNSA, per germline.

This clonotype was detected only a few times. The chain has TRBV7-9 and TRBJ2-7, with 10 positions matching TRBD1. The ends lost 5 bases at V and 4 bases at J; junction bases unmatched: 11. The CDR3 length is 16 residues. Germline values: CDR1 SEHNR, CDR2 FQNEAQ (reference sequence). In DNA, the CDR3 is TGTGCCAGCAGCCCGCGACCGGGACAGGGGATATACGAGCAGTACTTC. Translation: CASSPRPGQGIYEQYF.

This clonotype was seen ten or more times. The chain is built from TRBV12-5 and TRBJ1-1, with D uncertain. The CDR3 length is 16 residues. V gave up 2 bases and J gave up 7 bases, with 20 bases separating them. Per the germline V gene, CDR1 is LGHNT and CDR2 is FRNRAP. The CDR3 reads CASGLFHAGRPIEAFF. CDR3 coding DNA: TGTGCTAGTGGTTTGTTCCATGCCGGGAGACCGATTGAAGCTTTCTTT.

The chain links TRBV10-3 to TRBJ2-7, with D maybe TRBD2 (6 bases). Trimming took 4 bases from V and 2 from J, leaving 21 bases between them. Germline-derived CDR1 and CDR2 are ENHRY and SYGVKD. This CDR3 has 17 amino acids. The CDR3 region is CAISGPTGTWLPYEQYF. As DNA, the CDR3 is TGTGCCATCAGTGGGCCTACTGGGACTTGGCTTCCCTACGAGCAGTACTTC.

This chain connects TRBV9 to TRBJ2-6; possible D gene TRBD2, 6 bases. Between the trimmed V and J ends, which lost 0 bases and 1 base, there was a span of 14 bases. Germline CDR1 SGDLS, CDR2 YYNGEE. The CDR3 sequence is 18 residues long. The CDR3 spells CASSVEVGGRSGANVLTF. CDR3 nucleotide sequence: TGTGCCAGCAGCGTAGAGGTGGGAGGAAGATCTGGGGCCAACGTCCTGACTTTC.

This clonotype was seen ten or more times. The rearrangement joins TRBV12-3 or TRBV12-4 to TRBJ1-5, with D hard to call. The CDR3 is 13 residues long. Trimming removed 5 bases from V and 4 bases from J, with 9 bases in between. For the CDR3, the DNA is TGTGCCAGCAGTATAGACATAAATCAGCCCCAGCATTTT. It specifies CASSIDINQPQHF.

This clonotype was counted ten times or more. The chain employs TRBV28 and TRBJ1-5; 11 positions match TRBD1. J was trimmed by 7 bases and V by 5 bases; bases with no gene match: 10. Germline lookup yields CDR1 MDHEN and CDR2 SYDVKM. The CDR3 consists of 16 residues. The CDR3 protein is CASSPGQGALRQPQHF. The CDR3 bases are TGTGCCAGCAGTCCCGGACAGGGGGCTTTACGGCAGCCCCAGCATTTT.

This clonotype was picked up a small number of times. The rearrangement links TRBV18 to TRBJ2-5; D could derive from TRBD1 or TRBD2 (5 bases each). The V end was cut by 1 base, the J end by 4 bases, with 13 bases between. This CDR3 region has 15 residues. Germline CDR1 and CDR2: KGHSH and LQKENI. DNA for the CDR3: TGTGCCAGCTCACCACAAGCGCCTGGGACAGAGACCCAGTACTTC. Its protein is CASSPQAPGTETQYF.

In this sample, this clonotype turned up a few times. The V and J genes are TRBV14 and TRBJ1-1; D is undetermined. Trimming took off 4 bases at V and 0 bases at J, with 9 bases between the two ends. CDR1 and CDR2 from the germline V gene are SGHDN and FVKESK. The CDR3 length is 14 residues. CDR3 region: CASSRLQLNTEAFF. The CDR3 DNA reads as TGTGCCAGCAGCCGTCTTCAGTTGAACACTGAAGCTTTCTTT.

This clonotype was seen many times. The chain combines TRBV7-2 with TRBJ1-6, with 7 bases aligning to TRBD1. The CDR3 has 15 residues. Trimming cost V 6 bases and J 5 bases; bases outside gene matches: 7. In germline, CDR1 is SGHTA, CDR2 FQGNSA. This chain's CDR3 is CASRNRGSNNSPLHF. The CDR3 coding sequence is TGTGCCAGCAGGAACAGGGGATCAAATAATTCACCCCTCCACTTT.

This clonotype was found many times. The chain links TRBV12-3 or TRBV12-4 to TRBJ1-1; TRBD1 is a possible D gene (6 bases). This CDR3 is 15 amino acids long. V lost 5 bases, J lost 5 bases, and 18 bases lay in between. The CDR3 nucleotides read TGTGCCAGCAGTCCTCAAGGGGGGTTTGTGACTGAAGCTTTCTTT. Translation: CASSPQGGFVTEAFF.

The CDR3 DNA sequence: TGTGCCAGCACCCAACCCCGGGGAGGGGGCGCGAACACCGGGGAGCTGTTTTTT. Translating gives CASTQPRGGGANTGELFF. V usage is TRBV7-9 and J usage is TRBJ2-2; D could derive from TRBD1 or TRBD2 (7 bases each). The CDR3 runs 18 residues. The V and J ends lost 7 bases and 0 bases respectively, with 21 bases between them. CDR1 and CDR2 from the germline V gene are SEHNR and FQNEAQ (reference sequence).

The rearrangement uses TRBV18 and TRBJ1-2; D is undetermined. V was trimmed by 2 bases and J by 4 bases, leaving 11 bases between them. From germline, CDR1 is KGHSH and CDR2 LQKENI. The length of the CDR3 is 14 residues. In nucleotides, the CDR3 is TGTGCCAGCTCACCAAACGGGAACTCCTATGGCTACACCTTC. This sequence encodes CASSPNGNSYGYTF.

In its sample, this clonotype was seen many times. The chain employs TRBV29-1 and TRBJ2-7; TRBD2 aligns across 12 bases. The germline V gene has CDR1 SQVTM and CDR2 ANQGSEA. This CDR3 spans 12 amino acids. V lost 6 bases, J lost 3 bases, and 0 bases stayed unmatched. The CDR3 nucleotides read TGCAGCGTGACTAGCGGGGGCTACGAGCAGTACTTC. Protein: CSVTSGGYEQYF.